These 21 T cell receptor beta chains originate from one sample sequenced in a study of blood T cell repertoires in COVID-19. Only in-frame clones appear in the TCRdb table, and some are missing; sequencing was by immunoSEQ multiplex PCR. The repertoire includes 300,000 to 450,000 clones, roughly 87% of them detected once, and over 0.8% sits in the top ten. The sample comprised PBMCs or T cells enriched from blood (not recorded which). The source is a woman younger than 45 who had recovered from COVID-19.

The chain has TRBV7-9 and TRBJ1-3, with D uncertain. Germline CDR1 SEHNR, CDR2 FQNEAQ (reference sequence). The CDR3 is 16 amino acids. V lost 4 bases to trimming and J lost 0 bases, with 13 bases between them. CDR3: CASSSRGHRSGNTIYF. The CDR3, as DNA: TGTGCCAGCAGCTCCCGCGGCCACCGCTCTGGAAACACCATATATTTT.

This chain uses TRBV27 with TRBJ2-3; TRBD2 matches at 9 bases. Germline CDR1 MNHEY, CDR2 SMNVEV (reference sequence). J gave up 2 bases and V 4 bases, and 4 bases lay outside the gene matches. The CDR3 loop spans 15 amino acids. CDR3 amino acids: CASSSGLAPTDTQYF. CDR3 nucleotides: TGTGCCAGCAGTTCGGGACTAGCCCCCACAGATACGCAGTATTTT.

The J gene is TRBJ2-7, the V gene TRBV5-5; D possibly corresponds to TRBD1 (6 bases). CDR1 is SGHKS, CDR2 YYEKEE, per germline (reference sequence). The CDR3 totals 15 residues. The V end lost 0 bases, the J end lost 6 bases, and 16 bases lay between the germline ends. CDR3 DNA sequence: TGTGCCAGCAGCTTGGGACAGGCCCCAAGAGGCGAGCAGTACTTC. Amino acids: CASSLGQAPRGEQYF.

The genes are TRBV18 and TRBJ2-7; 11 bases match TRBD1. J lost 6 bases, V lost 6 bases, and 13 bases had no gene match. This CDR3 spans 16 amino acids. CDR1 is KGHSH, CDR2 LQKENI, per germline. The CDR3 spells CASSEGTGGSGAEQYF. The CDR3 DNA reads TGTGCCAGCTCCGAGGGGACAGGGGGATCCGGGGCCGAGCAGTACTTC.

This chain links TRBV10-3 with TRBJ1-3, with 9 nucleotides matching TRBD1. CDR3 length equals 18 residues. The trim removed 6 bases at V and 0 bases at J, leaving 12 bases unmatched. Germline V gene lookup returns CDR1 ENHRY and CDR2 SYGVKD. This chain's CDR3 is CAIRAGQGLEVSGNTIYF. The CDR3, as DNA: TGTGCCATCAGAGCGGGACAGGGATTAGAGGTCTCTGGAAACACCATATATTTT.

The chain joins TRBV4-1 to TRBJ1-1; 9 bases agree with TRBD1. The CDR3 loop spans 16 amino acids. Germline V gene lookup returns CDR1 MGHRA and CDR2 YSYEKL. Unmatched junction bases numbered 13, after V lost 4 bases and J lost 7 bases. The CDR3 sequence: CASSPNAGTGLIEAFF. The DNA of the CDR3 is TGCGCCAGCAGCCCCAACGCCGGGACAGGGTTAATTGAAGCTTTCTTT.

In its sample, this clone was seen a few times. The chain links TRBV27 to TRBJ1-1; possible D gene TRBD1, 5 bases. V gave up 6 bases and J gave up 3 bases, with 14 bases separating them. CDR1 and CDR2 (germline): MNHEY, SMNVEV (reference sequence). This CDR3 is 14 amino acids long. The CDR3 bases are TGTGCCAGCAGCCACCAGGGAGGCTACACTGAAGCTTTCTTT. It translates to CASSHQGGYTEAFF.

This clone is a singleton in its sample. V and J are TRBV3-1 (or the pseudogene TRBV3-2) and TRBJ2-7, with 9 bases matching TRBD1. With V trimmed by 4 bases and J by 3 bases, 7 bases remained unmatched. Germline V gene sequence: CDR1 LGHDT, CDR2 YNNKEL (reference sequence). This CDR3 is 15 amino acids long. The DNA of the CDR3 is TGTGCCAGCAGCCGACCGGGACAGGGCATCTACGAGCAGTACTTC. It is translated as CASSRPGQGIYEQYF.

J is TRBJ1-2 and V is TRBV9; a possible D gene is TRBD1 (5 bases). CDR3 length: 17 amino acids. The germline CDR1 and CDR2 sequences are SGDLS and YYNGEE. Trimming pared 3 bases from V and 7 bases from J, leaving 25 bases between. The CDR3 protein is CASSGGLGGGSKAGYTF. CDR3 bases: TGTGCCAGCAGCGGCGGTCTTGGTGGGGGGAGTAAGGCTGGCTACACCTTC. Supplemented by reference TRBV9 and TRBJ1-2, the full variable domain reads DSGVTQTPKHLITATGQRVTLRCSPRSGDLSVYWYQQSLDQGLQFLIQYYNGEERAKGNILERFSAQQFPDLHSELNLSSLELGDSALYFCASSGGLGGGSKAGYTFGSGTRLTVV.

The genes are TRBV29-1 and TRBJ2-7, with 10 bases that match TRBD2. The CDR3 totals 13 residues. CDR1 and CDR2 (germline): SQVTM, ANQGSEA. The ends lost 6 bases at V and 6 bases at J; junction bases unmatched: 8. The chain's CDR3 is CSVQSGGAGEQYF. CDR3 bases: TGCAGCGTCCAAAGCGGGGGGGCGGGCGAGCAGTACTTC.

This clone was counted ten times or more. This chain joins TRBV3-1 (or the pseudogene TRBV3-2) and TRBJ1-6; 8 bases are shared with TRBD1. Germline assignment: CDR1 LGHDT and CDR2 YNNKEL (reference sequence). Trimming at V came to 4 bases and at J to 10 bases, leaving 12 bases not matched to a gene. CDR3 length: 16 amino acids. CDR3 loop: CASSPKGRTGTSPLHF. CDR3 DNA: TGTGCCAGCAGCCCAAAAGGGAGGACAGGGACATCACCCCTCCACTTT.

This CDR3 reads CAISEGTGAPEAFF. The CDR3, as DNA: TGTGCCATCAGTGAGGGGACAGGGGCTCCTGAAGCTTTCTTT. This chain joins TRBV10-3 and TRBJ1-1; 10 nucleotides agree with TRBD1. The V gene's germline CDR1 is ENHRY and CDR2 SYGVKD. J was trimmed by 6 bases and V by 2 bases; bases with no gene match: 3. CDR3 size: 14 residues.

The chain carries TRBV19 and TRBJ2-5; TRBD2 is a possible D gene (6 bases). Trimming stripped 5 bases from V and 0 bases from J, with 10 bases between. The CDR3 totals 14 residues. Germline V gene lookup returns CDR1 LNHDA and CDR2 SQIVND (reference sequence). The CDR3 region has the DNA TGTGCCAGTAGTGGCGGGACGTACCAAGAGACCCAGTACTTC. This encodes CASSGGTYQETQYF.

This clone has a single count. The chain recombines TRBV2 with TRBJ2-7, with 8 bases lining up with TRBD1. This CDR3 is 13 amino acids long. Trimming took 8 bases from V and 4 from J; bases not matched to a gene: 7. Germline-derived CDR1 and CDR2 are SNHLY and FYNNEI. The CDR3 coding sequence is TGTGCCAGCGGTCGACAGGGGAGGTACGAGCAGTACTTC. This gives the protein CASGRQGRYEQYF.

The chain is built from TRBV7-9 and TRBJ1-6, with D unclear. V was trimmed by 5 bases and J by 0 bases, leaving 8 bases between them. The CDR3 consists of 15 residues. Germline lookup yields CDR1 SEHNR and CDR2 FQNEAQ (reference sequence). CDR3 nucleotide sequence: TGTGCCAGCAGCCCCCTTGTCTCCTATAATTCACCCCTCCACTTT. Translated: CASSPLVSYNSPLHF.

The rearrangement links TRBV5-1 to TRBJ2-7; 9 bases match TRBD1. Germline CDR1 and CDR2: SGHRS and YFSETQ. Trimming at V came to 4 bases and at J to 7 bases, leaving 9 bases not matched to a gene. The CDR3 is 14 amino acids. The CDR3 DNA reads as TGCGCCAGCAGCAAAGGGGGACAGGGAAGAGAGCAGTACTTC. Its protein is CASSKGGQGREQYF.

This clone was seen a single time. This chain links TRBV19 with TRBJ2-5, with 8 nucleotides matching TRBD2. The ends lost 8 bases at V and 0 bases at J; junction bases unmatched: 5. CDR1 is LNHDA, CDR2 SQIVND, per germline (reference sequence). This CDR3 has 14 amino acids. The CDR3 DNA reads as TGTGCCAGTGGCGGGGGGTTGTACCAAGAGACCCAGTACTTC. It yields the protein CASGGGLYQETQYF.

The chain carries TRBV4-1 and TRBJ2-7; TRBD2 matches 11 bases. The CDR3 spans 15 residues. In germline, CDR1 is MGHRA, CDR2 YSYEKL. Trimming took 3 bases from V and 4 from J; bases not matched to a gene: 5. The chain's CDR3 is CASSQPGTSGYEQYF. DNA for the CDR3: TGCGCCAGCAGCCAGCCCGGGACTAGCGGATACGAGCAGTACTTC.

CDR3 protein: CASSQNPGQGSPYNEQFF. In DNA form, the CDR3 reads TGTGCCAGCAGCCAAAACCCGGGACAGGGATCCCCTTACAATGAGCAGTTCTTC. The chain is built from TRBV28 and TRBJ2-1; TRBD1 matches 9 bases. This CDR3 has 18 amino acids. J was trimmed by 4 bases and V by 6 bases; bases with no gene match: 16. Germline-derived CDR1 and CDR2 are MDHEN and SYDVKM.

A remark on this clone: The junction differs from germline at one of its ends, possibly a read error. V and J are TRBV2 and TRBJ1-3; TRBD1 is a possible D gene (5 bases). This CDR3 has 18 residues. Germline V gene lookup returns CDR1 SNHLY and CDR2 FYNNEI. For the CDR3, the DNA is TGTGCCAGCAGTGGACTGTACGGGGGACGGCACTCTGGAAACACCATGTATTTT. This gives the protein CASSGLYGGRHSGNTMYF.

For the CDR3, the DNA is TGTGCCACCAGCAGAGACTCGGGATGGGGGACTGGTGAAAAACTGTTTTTT. As protein: CATSRDSGWGTGEKLFF. The rearrangement joins TRBV15 to TRBJ1-4, with a tentative D call TRBD1 (5 bases). Trimming left V 0 bases short and J 7 bases short, with 18 bases between. The CDR3 has 17 amino acids. Germline loops: CDR1 LNHNV, CDR2 YYDKDF (reference sequence).